This T cell receptor (beta chain) is from a study of CD8 T cells in ankylosing spondylitis. CDR3 length: 14 amino acids. In germline, CDR1 is SGHTA, CDR2 FQGNSA. V lost 4 bases to trimming and J lost 10 bases, with 17 bases between them. By quantitative 5'-RACE with molecular barcodes, the TCR beta libraries were made. TCRdb fed the 5' RACE reads into MiXCR, producing one record per CDR3 protein. The repertoire includes over 130,000 distinct CDR3 sequences, under 45% of them detected once, and 13% to 15% sits in the top ten. This clonotype was observed a handful of times. Sample: synovial fluid, either unsorted or a sorted T cell fraction (not recorded which). The J gene is TRBJ2-1, the V gene TRBV7-2, with D maybe TRBD1 (6 bases). The receptor was derived from a male donor with ankylosing spondylitis. Here the CDR3 reads CASSSSDSPIEQFF. DNA of the CDR3: TGTGCCAGCAGCTCCTCGGACAGCCCGATAGAGCAGTTCTTC.